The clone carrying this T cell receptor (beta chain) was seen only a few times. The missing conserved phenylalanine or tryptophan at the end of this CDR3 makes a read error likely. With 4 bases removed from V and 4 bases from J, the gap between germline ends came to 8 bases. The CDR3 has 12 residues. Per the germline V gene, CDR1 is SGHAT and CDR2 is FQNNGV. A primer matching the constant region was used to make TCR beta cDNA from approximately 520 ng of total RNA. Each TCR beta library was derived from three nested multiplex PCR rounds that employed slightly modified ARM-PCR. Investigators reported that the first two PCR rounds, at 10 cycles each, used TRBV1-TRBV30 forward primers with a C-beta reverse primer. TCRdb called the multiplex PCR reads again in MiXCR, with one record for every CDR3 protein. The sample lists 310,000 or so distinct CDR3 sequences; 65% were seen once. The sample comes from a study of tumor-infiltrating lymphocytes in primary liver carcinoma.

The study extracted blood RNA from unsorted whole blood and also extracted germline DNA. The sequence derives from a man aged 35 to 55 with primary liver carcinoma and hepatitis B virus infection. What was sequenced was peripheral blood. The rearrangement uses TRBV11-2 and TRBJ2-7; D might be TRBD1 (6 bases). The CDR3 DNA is TGTGCCAGCAGCTCACAGGGTTACGAGCAGTACTTA. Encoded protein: CASSSQGYEQYL.